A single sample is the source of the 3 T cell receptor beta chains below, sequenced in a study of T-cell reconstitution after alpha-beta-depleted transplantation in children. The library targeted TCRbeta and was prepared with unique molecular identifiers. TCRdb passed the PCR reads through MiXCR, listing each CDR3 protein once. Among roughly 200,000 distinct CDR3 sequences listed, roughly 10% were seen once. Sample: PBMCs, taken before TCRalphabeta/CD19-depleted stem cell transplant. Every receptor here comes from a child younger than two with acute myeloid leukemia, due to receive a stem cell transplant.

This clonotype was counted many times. CDR3: CAISGTSGRIGELFF. For the CDR3, the DNA is TGTGCCATCAGTGGGACTAGCGGGAGGATCGGGGAGCTGTTTTTT. The V call is TRBV10-3, the J call TRBJ2-2; TRBD2 matches 14 bases. This CDR3 comprises 15 residues. CDR1 ENHRY and CDR2 SYGVKD come from the germline V gene. The trim removed 4 bases at V and 7 bases at J, leaving 2 bases unmatched.

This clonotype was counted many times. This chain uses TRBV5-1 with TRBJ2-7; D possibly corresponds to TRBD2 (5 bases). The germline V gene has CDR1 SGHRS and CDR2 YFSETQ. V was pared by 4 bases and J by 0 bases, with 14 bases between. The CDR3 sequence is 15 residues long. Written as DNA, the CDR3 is TGCGCCAGCAGCCCTCAGGCTGGGAGCTCCTACGAGCAGTACTTC. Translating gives CASSPQAGSSYEQYF.

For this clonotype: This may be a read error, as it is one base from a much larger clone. CDR3: CASSLWGGQGAETQHF. CDR3 bases: TGTGCCAGCAGCTTATGGGGTGGACAGGGCGCGGAGACCCAGCACTTC. The chain couples TRBV7-8 to TRBJ2-5; 8 bases agree with TRBD1. Germline loops: CDR1 SGHVS, CDR2 FQNEAQ. The CDR3 sequence is 16 residues long.